Reported below is one TCR beta chain. This sample was included in a study of shared clonotypes between healthy human individuals. Background on the study: Those who served as donors were a couple of women and a few men between the ages of 18 and 49.

This CDR3 comprises 14 residues. V dropped 1 base and J dropped 1 base, with 7 bases sitting between them. The germline CDR1 and CDR2 sequences are SGHVS and FQNEAQ. Within Nashville, Tennessee resided all donors, each a Caucasian adult. TCRdb's copy holds only in-frame clones and misses some; the assay was immunoSEQ multiplex PCR. The profile covers about 610,000 clones, with 97% appearing a single time and less than 0.065% taken by the ten largest. This chain uses TRBV7-8 with TRBJ1-1; D is undetermined. Sequencing used naive CD4+ T cells sorted from blood. Regarding subset: CD45RA+ positively selected. This receptor was taken from a woman aged 25 to 39 in good health. This CDR3 reads CASSLVHENTEAFF. CDR3 DNA: TGTGCCAGCAGCTTAGTTCACGAGAACACTGAAGCTTTCTTT.